These 7 T cell receptor beta chains originate from one sample sequenced in a study of cytomegalovirus exposure and HLA in healthy donors. PCR primers comprised 60 Vbeta and 13 Jbeta primers. TCRdb keeps only in-frame clones here, not all; method: immunoSEQ multiplex PCR. The sample has under 100,000 clones; roughly 63% are singletons. Source material: PBMCs. The receptors shown here come from a middle-aged woman in good health and CMV-seropositive.

This clone has a handful of counts. The DNA of the CDR3 is TGTGCCAGCTCACCACTCCCCGAGGCTAGCGGGAGCGAGCAGTACTTC. Protein sequence: CASSPLPEASGSEQYF. The rearrangement uses TRBV18 and TRBJ2-7, with TRBD2 matching 10 bases. This CDR3 comprises 16 residues. The germline CDR1 and CDR2 sequences are KGHSH and LQKENI. J gave up 6 bases and V 1 base, and 9 bases lay outside the gene matches.

The chain carries TRBV5-1 and TRBJ2-3, with D possibly matching TRBD2 (5 bases). The CDR3 is 17 amino acids. With 0 bases removed from V and 2 bases from J, the gap between germline ends came to 16 bases. CDR1 is SGHRS, CDR2 YFSETQ, per germline. The DNA of the CDR3 is TGCGCCAGCAGCTTGGCCCCTCTGGCGGGCCTCACAGATACGCAGTATTTT. Protein sequence: CASSLAPLAGLTDTQYF.

This clone was recorded once. V and J are TRBV5-6 and TRBJ2-1; 7 bases align to TRBD1. With V trimmed by 3 bases and J by 7 bases, 16 bases remained unmatched. The CDR3 loop spans 17 amino acids. Germline V CDR1 and CDR2: SGHDT, YYEEEE. CDR3 in DNA: TGTGCCAGCAGCTCTCGTAACGGACAGGCGCCGGTTAATGAGCAGTTCTTC. Its protein is CASSSRNGQAPVNEQFF.

The chain recombines TRBV7-2 with TRBJ1-2, with D possibly being TRBD1 (6 bases). Trimming removed 1 base from V and 8 bases from J, with 11 bases in between. This CDR3 region has 13 residues. CDR1 is SGHTA and CDR2 is FQGNSA in the germline V gene. The DNA for the CDR3 is TGTGCCAGCAGCTTAGTAGGGGGGGTAGGCTACACCTTC. This codes for CASSLVGGVGYTF.

V and J are TRBV7-2 and TRBJ2-5, with D hard to call. The CDR3 consists of 12 residues. The germline V gene has CDR1 SGHTA and CDR2 FQGNSA. Trimming cost V 9 bases and J 0 bases, with 8 bases left between them. CDR3 DNA sequence: TGTGCCAGTGGGCCTAACCAAGAGACCCAGTACTTC. It is translated as CASGPNQETQYF.

The V gene is TRBV28, the J gene TRBJ2-7, with 8 positions matching TRBD1. The CDR3 is 15 amino acids. Losses at the gene ends were 5 bases for V and 2 bases for J; bases not matched to a gene: 8. Germline V gene lookup returns CDR1 MDHEN and CDR2 SYDVKM. The CDR3 DNA is TGTGCCAGCAGTAACCGGGGACAGGTAACCTACGAGCAGTACTTC. Translated: CASSNRGQVTYEQYF.

V usage is TRBV9 and J usage is TRBJ2-2; TRBD2 aligns across 11 bases. With 4 bases clipped from V and 0 bases from J, the junction kept 5 bases outside the gene matches. The CDR3 is made up of 17 amino acids. Germline V gives CDR1 SGDLS, CDR2 YYNGEE. This chain's CDR3 is CASSLPGLAANTGELFF. CDR3 in DNA: TGTGCCAGCAGCCTCCCGGGACTAGCGGCGAACACCGGGGAGCTGTTTTTT.